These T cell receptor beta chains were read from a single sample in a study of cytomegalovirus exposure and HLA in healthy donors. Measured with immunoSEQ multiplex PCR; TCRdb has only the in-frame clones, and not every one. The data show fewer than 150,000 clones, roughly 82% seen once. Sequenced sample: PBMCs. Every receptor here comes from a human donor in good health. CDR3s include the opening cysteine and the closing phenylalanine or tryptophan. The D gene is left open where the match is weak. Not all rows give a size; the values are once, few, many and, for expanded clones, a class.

CDR3: CASSPRGISPGELFF
DNA: TGTGCCAGCAGCCCCAGGGGGATAAGTCCCGGGGAGCTGTTTTTT
V: TRBV11-3
D: TRBD1
J: TRBJ2-2
size: -

CDR3: CASSTPRTGGYEQYF
DNA: TGTGCCAGTAGTACGCCCAGGACAGGGGGCTACGAGCAGTACTTC
V: TRBV19
D: TRBD1
J: TRBJ2-7
size: -

CDR3: CASSRRGHSNQPQHF
DNA: TGTGCCAGCAGCCGCAGGGGACATAGCAATCAGCCCCAGCATTTT
V: TRBV6-5
D: -
J: TRBJ1-5
size: -

CDR3: CASTPSGQLGGSYGYTF
DNA: TGTGCCAGCACCCCATCCGGTCAACTTGGGGGGTCATATGGCTACACCTTC
V: TRBV7-8
D: -
J: TRBJ1-2
size: -

CDR3: CASSESIAGGVSEQYF
DNA: TGTGCCAGCAGTGAATCCATAGCGGGAGGAGTCTCCGAGCAGTACTTC
V: TRBV6-1
D: TRBD2
J: TRBJ2-7
size: -

CDR3: CASSSTKAYRDILSDTQYF
DNA: TGTGCCAGCAGCTCCACAAAAGCTTACAGGGATATTCTTTCAGATACGCAGTATTTT
V: TRBV7-9
D: -
J: TRBJ2-3
size: -

CDR3: CASSIGGIGGSTYEQYF
DNA: TGTGCCAGTAGTATAGGAGGGATTGGCGGGAGCACCTACGAGCAGTACTTC
V: TRBV19
D: TRBD2
J: TRBJ2-7
size: -

CDR3: CASSLGDRSNVLTF
DNA: TGCGCCAGCAGCTTGGGGGACAGGAGCAACGTCCTGACTTTC
V: TRBV5-1
D: TRBD1
J: TRBJ2-6
size: -

CDR3: CASSLLGGDQPQHF
DNA: TGTGCCAGCAGTTTACTAGGGGGGGATCAGCCCCAGCATTTT
V: TRBV27
D: -
J: TRBJ1-5
size: few

CDR3: CASRRTSGANGLTF
DNA: TGCGCCTCAAGACGGACCTCTGGGGCCAACGGCCTGACTTTC
V: TRBV5-1
D: -
J: TRBJ2-6
size: -

CDR3: CASSKTSGSLSYNEQFF
DNA: TGTGCCAGCAGCAAGACTAGCGGGAGCCTCTCCTACAATGAGCAGTTCTTC
V: TRBV5-6
D: TRBD2
J: TRBJ2-1
size: few

CDR3: CASSPQNTGELFF
DNA: TGTGCCAGCTCACCTCAGAACACCGGGGAGCTGTTTTTT
V: TRBV18
D: -
J: TRBJ2-2
size: -

CDR3: CASSQVTTGPSGANVLTF
DNA: TGTGCCAGCAGTCAAGTTACGACAGGACCCTCTGGGGCCAACGTCCTGACTTTC
V: TRBV27
D: -
J: TRBJ2-6
size: -

CDR3: CASSAQGQVNTEAFF
DNA: TGTGCCAGCAGCGCGCAGGGACAGGTGAACACTGAAGCTTTCTTT
V: TRBV11-3
D: TRBD1
J: TRBJ1-1
size: few

CDR3: CASRDGDPSYNEQFF
DNA: TGTGCCAGCAGGGACGGGGATCCCTCCTACAATGAGCAGTTCTTC
V: TRBV6-1
D: -
J: TRBJ2-1
size: -

CDR3: CASSVSGSGNTIYF
DNA: TGTGCCAGCAGCGTCTCGGGGTCCGGAAACACCATATATTTT
V: TRBV2
D: -
J: TRBJ1-3
size: -

CDR3: CASSLGTGAAGGTNQPQHF
DNA: TGTGCCAGCAGTTTGGGGACAGGGGCGGCGGGGGGTACCAATCAGCCCCAGCATTTT
V: TRBV5-4
D: TRBD1
J: TRBJ1-5
size: -

CDR3: CASNKGQDYEQYF
DNA: TGTGCCAGCAATAAGGGACAGGACTACGAGCAGTACTTC
V: TRBV21-1
D: -
J: TRBJ2-7
size: few

CDR3: CASSQDWGRGNEKLFF
DNA: TGCGCCAGCAGCCAAGATTGGGGCAGGGGTAATGAAAAACTGTTTTTT
V: TRBV4-1
D: -
J: TRBJ1-4
size: -

CDR3: CASSVGGLAGEEQFF
DNA: TGTGCCAGCAGCGTAGGGGGACTAGCGGGAGAGGAGCAGTTCTTC
V: TRBV9
D: TRBD2
J: TRBJ2-1
size: -

CDR3: CASSTLAGGGDEQFF
DNA: TGTGCCAGCAGCACCTTAGCGGGAGGCGGCGACGAGCAGTTCTTC
V: TRBV14
D: TRBD2
J: TRBJ2-1
size: -

CDR3: CASSSGTSGREPWTDTQYF
DNA: TGTGCCAGCAGCTCCGGGACTAGCGGGAGGGAACCCTGGACAGATACGCAGTATTTT
V: TRBV7-9
D: TRBD2
J: TRBJ2-3
size: -

CDR3: CASSPLPRTGEGKETQYF
DNA: TGTGCCAGCTCACCACTCCCCCGGACAGGGGAGGGCAAAGAGACCCAGTACTTC
V: TRBV18
D: TRBD1
J: TRBJ2-5
size: -

CDR3: CASSSGGNEQYF
DNA: TGTGCCAGCAGTTCCGGGGGGAACGAGCAGTACTTC
V: TRBV11-3
D: TRBD2
J: TRBJ2-7
size: -

CDR3: CASSPRLAQGAGQYF
DNA: TGTGCCAGCAGTCCCCGACTAGCCCAGGGTGCCGGGCAGTACTTC
V: TRBV27
D: TRBD2
J: TRBJ2-7
size: -

CDR3: CASSPQVELAKNIQYF
DNA: TGTGCCAGCTCACCCCAGGTCGAGCTAGCCAAAAACATTCAGTACTTC
V: TRBV18
D: -
J: TRBJ2-4
size: -

CDR3: CASSQGSASGKEQFF
DNA: TGTGCCAGCAGCCAAGGATCGGCTAGCGGGAAGGAGCAGTTCTTC
V: TRBV14
D: TRBD2
J: TRBJ2-1
size: -

CDR3: CATSRGTSPTEQYF
DNA: TGTGCCACCAGCAGAGGGACTAGCCCCACCGAGCAGTACTTC
V: TRBV15
D: TRBD2
J: TRBJ2-7
size: once

CDR3: CASSSSGRSGANVLTF
DNA: TGTGCCAGCAGCTCAAGCGGGAGATCTGGGGCCAACGTCCTGACTTTC
V: TRBV11-2
D: TRBD2
J: TRBJ2-6
size: -

CDR3: CASSIPGSGGVLGQYF
DNA: TGTGCCAGTAGTATCCCTGGGAGCGGGGGAGTTTTGGGGCAGTACTTC
V: TRBV19
D: TRBD2
J: TRBJ2-7
size: once

CDR3: CASYLDTRNTEAFF
DNA: TGTGCCAGTTATCTAGACACTAGGAACACTGAAGCTTTCTTT
V: TRBV6-1
D: -
J: TRBJ1-1
size: few

CDR3: CASSEWGGINQPQHF
DNA: TGCGCCAGCAGTGAGTGGGGGGGCATCAATCAGCCCCAGCATTTT
V: TRBV10-2
D: -
J: TRBJ1-5
size: few

CDR3: CASSSGLAGVDTGELFF
DNA: TGTGCCAGCAGCTCGGGACTAGCGGGAGTCGACACCGGGGAGCTGTTTTTT
V: TRBV5-4
D: TRBD2
J: TRBJ2-2
size: -

CDR3: CAIATDREYGYTF
DNA: TGTGCCATTGCTACGGACAGGGAGTACGGCTACACCTTC
V: TRBV10-3
D: TRBD1
J: TRBJ1-2
size: -

CDR3: CASKTGPGNTIYF
DNA: TGTGCCAGCAAGACAGGTCCTGGAAACACCATATATTTT
V: TRBV28
D: -
J: TRBJ1-3
size: -

CDR3: CASSDNLLATEQYF
DNA: TGCGCCAGCAGTGATAATCTACTAGCGACCGAGCAGTACTTC
V: TRBV10-1
D: TRBD2
J: TRBJ2-7
size: -

CDR3: CASSAEGGEKLFF
DNA: TGTGCCAGCAGCGCCGAGGGTGGCGAAAAACTGTTTTTT
V: TRBV6-4
D: -
J: TRBJ1-4
size: -

CDR3: CASTSPVSGQPQHF
DNA: TGTGCCAGTACTTCCCCGGTGTCAGGCCAGCCCCAGCATTTT
V: TRBV19
D: -
J: TRBJ1-5
size: -

CDR3: CASSTILAGNQETQYF
DNA: TGTGCCAGTAGTACCATTCTAGCGGGCAACCAAGAGACCCAGTACTTC
V: TRBV19
D: TRBD2
J: TRBJ2-5
size: -

CDR3: CASREEVLLAGELFF
DNA: TGTGCCAGCAGGGAGGAGGTCCTCCTCGCCGGGGAGCTGTTTTTT
V: TRBV6-1
D: -
J: TRBJ2-2
size: -

CDR3: CASSLDGRGGGNNEQFF
DNA: TGCGCCAGCAGCTTGGATGGCCGGGGGGGTGGGAACAATGAGCAGTTCTTC
V: TRBV5-1
D: TRBD2
J: TRBJ2-1
size: -

CDR3: CASSLDSGMNTEAFF
DNA: TGTGCCAGCAGCTTGGATTCGGGTATGAACACTGAAGCTTTCTTT
V: TRBV5-4
D: -
J: TRBJ1-1
size: -

CDR3: CASRVAGGHHEQYF
DNA: TGTGCCAGCAGAGTAGCGGGAGGGCACCACGAGCAGTACTTC
V: TRBV6-1
D: TRBD2
J: TRBJ2-7
size: -

CDR3: CAWRGSSRRTDTQYF
DNA: TGTGCCTGGAGAGGCTCTAGCAGACGCACAGATACGCAGTATTTT
V: TRBV30
D: -
J: TRBJ2-3
size: -

CDR3: CASSSSSGRAYNEQFF
DNA: TGTGCCAGCAGTTCCTCTAGCGGGAGGGCCTACAATGAGCAGTTCTTC
V: TRBV27
D: TRBD2
J: TRBJ2-1
size: -

CDR3: CASSVGTSGSGKETQYF
DNA: TGTGCCAGCAGCGTAGGGACTAGCGGGAGTGGTAAAGAGACCCAGTACTTC
V: TRBV9
D: TRBD2
J: TRBJ2-5
size: few

CDR3: CASSELSGIYEQYF
DNA: TGTGCCAGCAGTGAATTAAGCGGAATCTACGAGCAGTACTTC
V: TRBV6-1
D: -
J: TRBJ2-7
size: -

CDR3: CASSRTEQNTEAFF
DNA: TGTGCCAGCTCACGGACAGAACAGAACACTGAAGCTTTCTTT
V: TRBV18
D: -
J: TRBJ1-1
size: -